The entry that follows covers one T cell receptor (beta chain) sequence. Its antigen is as yet unknown. This CDR3 contains 13 residues. The V gene's germline CDR1 is LNHDA and CDR2 SQIVND (reference sequence). Trimming removed 11 bases at V and 2 bases at J, with 10 bases between. The investigators amplified TCR beta CDR3 regions from RNA transcripts. During a first-round RT-PCR of the TCR CDR3, the HTBI primer set was used. MiXCR, run by TCRdb on the multiplex PCR reads, gives a single entry per CDR3 protein. There are about 380,000 distinct CDR3 sequences in the sample; approximately 13% occur only once, and less than 25% lies in the top ten. The data were taken from a study of T cells in Graves' hyperthyroidism and ophthalmopathy. Study summary: Upon initial diagnosis and before any treatment, peripheral blood was collected. Study-level results: Ophthalmopathy, as predicted by the model, came a median roughly 6.8 months after the prediction.

The study excluded patients with uncontrolled infection, other autoimmune disease, pregnancy or lactation. Any symptoms of ophthalmopathy came after the first hyperthyroidism diagnosis, from which the blood sample dates. Sequenced material: blood. The chain carries TRBV19 and TRBJ2-6; D unresolved. The sequence came from a man between 25 and 39 years old with Graves' hyperthyroidism that later progressed to Graves' ophthalmopathy. The CDR3 DNA reads TGTGCCGCCAAAGGGCCTGGGGCCAACGTCCTGACTTTC. Protein product: CAAKGPGANVLTF.